This entry concerns a single T cell receptor (beta chain). Antigen: not known. Each CDR3 protein gets one entry after TCRdb re-called the RACE reads with MiXCR. The table records about 110,000 distinct CDR3 sequences, 12% of them present only once. The data were obtained in a study of human T cells and chemical hapten exposure. Indicated time point: pre-sensitization, week 0. As to treatment: therapeutic diphenylcyclopropenone sensitization with weekly scalp DPC. Drawing of blood took place ahead of applying each patch test. Study results and limitations: Sensitizing to DPC left TCRs with a frequency above 1 in 1000 unaltered.

This sequence originates from a woman between 45 and 65 years old with alopecia areata. Some clones in this sample may be carry-over from other donors' samples. The sequencing used whole blood, collected in connection with sensitization to the hapten diphenylcyclopropenone (DPC).

The CDR3 loop is CASGTGEKLFF. In DNA, the CDR3 is TGTGCCAGCGGGACCGGGGAAAAACTGTTTTTT. This rearrangement joins TRBV5-4 to TRBJ1-4; D possibly corresponds to TRBD1 (5 bases). The CDR3 covers 11 residues. The V end was cut by 7 bases, the J end by 8 bases, with 9 bases between. Germline CDR1 reads SGHNT; CDR2 reads YYREEE (reference sequence).